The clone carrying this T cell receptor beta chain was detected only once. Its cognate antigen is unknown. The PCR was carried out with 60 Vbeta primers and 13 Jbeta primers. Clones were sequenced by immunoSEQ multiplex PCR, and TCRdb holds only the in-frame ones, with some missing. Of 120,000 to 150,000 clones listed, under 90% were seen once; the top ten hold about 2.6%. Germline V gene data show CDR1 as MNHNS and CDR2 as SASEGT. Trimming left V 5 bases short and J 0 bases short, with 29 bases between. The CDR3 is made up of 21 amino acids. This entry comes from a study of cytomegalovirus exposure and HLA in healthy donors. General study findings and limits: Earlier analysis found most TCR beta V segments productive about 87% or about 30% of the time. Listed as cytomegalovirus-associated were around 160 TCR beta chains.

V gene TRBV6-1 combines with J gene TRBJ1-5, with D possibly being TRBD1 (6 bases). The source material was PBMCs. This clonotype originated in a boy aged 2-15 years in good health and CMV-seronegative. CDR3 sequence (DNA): TGTGCCAGCAGTCAAGGTCGTCCGGGACATACCGGGGTCTATAGCAATCAGCCCCAGCATTTT. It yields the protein CASSQGRPGHTGVYSNQPQHF.